A selection of T cell receptor beta chains follows, all from one sample in a study of blood T cell repertoires in COVID-19. Sequenced by immunoSEQ multiplex PCR; TCRdb stores in-frame clones only, minus some. This table holds approximately 150,000 clones, roughly 84% found once. Source material: PBMCs or T cells enriched from blood (not recorded which). These receptors originate from a man in his sixties who had recovered from COVID-19. The conserved cysteine and the conserved F or W are not part of the CDR3 here. Fields, in order: D gene, J gene, V gene, CDR3 protein. D genes are given only for firm matches.

- | TRBJ1-5 | TRBV19 | ASSIGVIGQNNQPQH
- | TRBJ2-5 | TRBV14 | ASSQDFFKQETQY
- | TRBJ1-2 | TRBV30 | ASTRGAGDYGYT
TRBD2 | TRBJ2-2 | TRBV27 | ASSFHRQPLAGMPGELF
TRBD1 | TRBJ2-1 | TRBV18 | ASSPGDRAGEQF
- | TRBJ2-3 | TRBV18 | ASSPNGHQDTQY
TRBD2 | TRBJ2-2 | TRBV7-8 | ASSQQSGANTGELF
- | TRBJ2-7 | TRBV27 | ASSSQSYEQY
TRBD1 | TRBJ1-5 | TRBV19 | ASGDRGSGSNQPQH
- | TRBJ1-6 | TRBV10-3 | AISVQGYNSPLH
- | TRBJ1-4 | TRBV28 | ASSGGRINEKLF
TRBD1 | TRBJ1-2 | TRBV24-1 | ATSDWDGDRVGYT
- | TRBJ1-1 | TRBV5-1 | ASREGDVYTEAF
TRBD1 | TRBJ2-1 | TRBV3-1/TRBV3-2 | ASSPLAGGYNEQF
- | TRBJ1-1 | TRBV10-3 | AISELNQAQGTEAF
TRBD2 | TRBJ2-3 | TRBV5-1 | ASSRTSGIFTDTQY
- | TRBJ1-6 | TRBV27 | ASSLVQGNNSPLH
- | TRBJ1-3 | TRBV6-5 | ATQEASSGNTIY
- | TRBJ1-2 | TRBV3-1/TRBV3-2 | ASSSSNYGYT
TRBD1 | TRBJ1-5 | TRBV5-8 | ASSRTGKNQPQH
TRBD1 | TRBJ2-7 | TRBV11-2 | ASSLARGRREQY
- | TRBJ1-2 | TRBV29-1 | SVGLSPLASYGYT
TRBD2 | TRBJ2-3 | TRBV27 | ASGGRENTQY
TRBD1 | TRBJ2-3 | TRBV5-6 | ASSLLGDRSFTDTQY
- | TRBJ2-2 | TRBV21-1 | ASSKGGGKRNTGELF
TRBD2 | TRBJ2-1 | TRBV11-2 | ASSRRASGRTLYNEQF
TRBD1 | TRBJ1-3 | TRBV14 | ASSQMGQGSGNTIY
TRBD1 | TRBJ1-2 | TRBV2 | ASSEQGADGYT
- | TRBJ1-5 | TRBV24-1 | ATSESGQPQH
- | TRBJ1-1 | TRBV7-9 | ASSLNREEAF
- | TRBJ1-2 | TRBV5-5 | ASSLASGLNDGYT
TRBD1 | TRBJ1-5 | TRBV11-2 | ASSVTGFNQPQH
- | TRBJ1-2 | TRBV6-5 | ASMDFGGYT
- | TRBJ2-7 | TRBV7-9 | ASSLVTGYEQY
- | TRBJ2-3 | TRBV7-3 | ASSLRPRSSTDTQY
TRBD2 | TRBJ2-1 | TRBV2 | ASRDGTGLAGPSSYNEQF
- | TRBJ2-1 | TRBV28 | ASRPDLGRRYNEQF
TRBD1 | TRBJ1-3 | TRBV6-5 | ATRGKTGGGNTIY
TRBD1 | TRBJ2-1 | TRBV7-9 | ASSDIRGQNEQF
TRBD2 | TRBJ2-1 | TRBV3-1/TRBV3-2 | ASSWTSGTYNEQF
TRBD1 | TRBJ1-1 | TRBV5-1 | ASGAGQPEQGAF
- | TRBJ1-5 | TRBV19 | ASSRREDSNQPQH
TRBD2 | TRBJ2-1 | TRBV11-2 | ASRPLAGSYNEQF
- | TRBJ2-1 | TRBV30 | AWSRKDEQF
TRBD1 | TRBJ2-1 | TRBV7-7 | ASSSATGQGYNEQF
- | TRBJ1-5 | TRBV30 | AWSAGGNQPQH
- | TRBJ1-2 | TRBV7-6 | ASSPDRNFYGYT
- | TRBJ1-5 | TRBV28 | ASSNPGPGNQPQH
- | TRBJ1-1 | TRBV27 | ASSFGTPDTEAF
- | TRBJ2-1 | TRBV28 | ASSTPYNEQF
- | TRBJ1-1 | TRBV3-1/TRBV3-2 | ASSHRGQGDEAF
TRBD2 | TRBJ2-1 | TRBV5-1 | ASSQTSGGPPFYNEQF